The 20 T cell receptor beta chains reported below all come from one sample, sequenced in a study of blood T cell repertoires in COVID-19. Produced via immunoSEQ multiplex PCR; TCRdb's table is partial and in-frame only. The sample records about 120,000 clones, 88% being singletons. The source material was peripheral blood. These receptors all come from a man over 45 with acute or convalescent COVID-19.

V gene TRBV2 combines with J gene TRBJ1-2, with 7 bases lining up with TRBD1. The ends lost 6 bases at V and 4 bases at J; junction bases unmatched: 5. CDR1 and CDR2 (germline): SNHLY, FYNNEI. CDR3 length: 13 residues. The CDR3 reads CASRAGGIYGYTF. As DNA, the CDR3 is TGTGCCAGCAGGGCAGGGGGAATCTATGGCTACACCTTC.

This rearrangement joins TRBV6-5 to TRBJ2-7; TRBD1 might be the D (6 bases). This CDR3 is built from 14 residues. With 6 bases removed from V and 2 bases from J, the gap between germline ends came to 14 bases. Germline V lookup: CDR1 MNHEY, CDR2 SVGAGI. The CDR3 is CASREAGTTYEQYF. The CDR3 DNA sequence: TGTGCCAGCAGGGAGGCCGGGACAACCTACGAGCAGTACTTC.

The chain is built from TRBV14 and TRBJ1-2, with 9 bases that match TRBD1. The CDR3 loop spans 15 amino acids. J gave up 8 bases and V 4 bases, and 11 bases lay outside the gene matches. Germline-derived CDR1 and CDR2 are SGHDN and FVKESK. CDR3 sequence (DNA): TGTGCCAGCAGCCCCAGAGGGACAGGGACGGGAGGCTACACCTTC. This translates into CASSPRGTGTGGYTF.

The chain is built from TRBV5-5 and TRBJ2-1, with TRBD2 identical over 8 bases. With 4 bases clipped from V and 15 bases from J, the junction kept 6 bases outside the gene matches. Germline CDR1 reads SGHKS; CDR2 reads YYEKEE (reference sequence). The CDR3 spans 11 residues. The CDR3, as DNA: TGTGCCAGCAGCCAAGCGGGAGTTCCGTTCTTC. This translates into CASSQAGVPFF. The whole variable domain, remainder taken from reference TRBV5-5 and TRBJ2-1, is DAGVTQSPTHLIKTRGQQVTLRCSPISGHKSVSWYQQVLGQGPQFIFQYYEKEERGRGNFPDRFSARQFPNYSSELNVNALLLGDSALYLCASSQAGVPFFGPGTRLTVL.

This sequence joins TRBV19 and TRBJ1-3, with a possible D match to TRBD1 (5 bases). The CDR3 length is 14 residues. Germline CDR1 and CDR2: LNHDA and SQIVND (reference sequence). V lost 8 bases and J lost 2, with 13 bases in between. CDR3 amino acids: CASDNAGAGNTIYF. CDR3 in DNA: TGTGCCAGTGACAATGCGGGGGCTGGAAACACCATATATTTT.

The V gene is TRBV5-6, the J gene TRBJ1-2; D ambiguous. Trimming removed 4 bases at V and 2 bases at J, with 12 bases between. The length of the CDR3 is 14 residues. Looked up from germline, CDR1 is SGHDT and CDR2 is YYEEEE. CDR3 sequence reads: CASSRTPGNYGYTF. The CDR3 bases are TGTGCCAGCAGCCGTACCCCGGGGAACTATGGCTACACCTTC. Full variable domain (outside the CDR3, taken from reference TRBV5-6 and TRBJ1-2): DAGVTQSPTHLIKTRGQQVTLRCSPKSGHDTVSWYQQALGQGPQFIFQYYEEEERQRGNFPDRFSGHQFPNYSSELNVNALLLGDSALYLCASSRTPGNYGYTFGSGTRLTVV.

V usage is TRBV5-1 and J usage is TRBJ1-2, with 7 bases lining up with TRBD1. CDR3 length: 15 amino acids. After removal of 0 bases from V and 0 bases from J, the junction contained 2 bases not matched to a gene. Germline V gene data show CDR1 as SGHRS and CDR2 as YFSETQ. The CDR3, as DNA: TGCGCCAGCAGCTTGGATGGACAGGCTAACTATGGCTACACCTTC. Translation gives CASSLDGQANYGYTF.

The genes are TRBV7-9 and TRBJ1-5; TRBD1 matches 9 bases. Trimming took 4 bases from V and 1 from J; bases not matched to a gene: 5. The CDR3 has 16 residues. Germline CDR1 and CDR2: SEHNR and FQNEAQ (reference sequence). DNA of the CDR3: TGTGCCAGCAGCTCCCCGACAGGGGGAAGCAATCAGCCCCAGCATTTT. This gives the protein CASSSPTGGSNQPQHF.

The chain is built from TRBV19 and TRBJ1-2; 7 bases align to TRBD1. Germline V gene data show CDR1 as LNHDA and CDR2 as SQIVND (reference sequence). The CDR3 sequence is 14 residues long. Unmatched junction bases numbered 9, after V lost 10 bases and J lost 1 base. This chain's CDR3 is CATGQEQVNYGYTF. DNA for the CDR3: TGTGCCACCGGACAGGAGCAAGTTAACTATGGCTACACCTTC. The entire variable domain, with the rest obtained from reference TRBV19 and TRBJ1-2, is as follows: DGGITQSPKYLFRKEGQNVTLSCEQNLNHDAMYWYRQDPGQGLRLIYYSQIVNDFQKGDIAEGYSVSREKKESFPLTVTSAQKNPTAFYLCATGQEQVNYGYTFGSGTRLTVV.

CDR3 in amino acids: CASNREDNQPQHF. The CDR3 DNA reads as TGTGCCAGCAACAGGGAAGACAATCAGCCCCAGCATTTT. The rearrangement links TRBV2 to TRBJ1-5, with TRBD1 as a possible D gene (6 bases). The V gene lost 7 bases and the J gene lost 3 bases, with 10 bases spanning the gap. This CDR3 contains 13 residues. CDR1 and CDR2 from the germline V gene are SNHLY and FYNNEI.

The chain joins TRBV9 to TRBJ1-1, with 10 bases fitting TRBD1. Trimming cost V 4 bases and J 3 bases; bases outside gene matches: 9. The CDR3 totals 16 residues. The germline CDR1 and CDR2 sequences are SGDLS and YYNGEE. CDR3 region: CASSPPGTGVYTEAFF. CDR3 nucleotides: TGTGCCAGCAGCCCACCCGGGACAGGGGTGTACACTGAAGCTTTCTTT.

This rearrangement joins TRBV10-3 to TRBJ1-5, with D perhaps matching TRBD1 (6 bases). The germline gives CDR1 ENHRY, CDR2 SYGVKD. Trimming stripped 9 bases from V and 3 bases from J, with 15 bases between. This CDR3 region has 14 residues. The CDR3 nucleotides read TGTGCCATGGGAAACAGGGAATTCAATCAGCCCCAGCATTTT. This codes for CAMGNREFNQPQHF.

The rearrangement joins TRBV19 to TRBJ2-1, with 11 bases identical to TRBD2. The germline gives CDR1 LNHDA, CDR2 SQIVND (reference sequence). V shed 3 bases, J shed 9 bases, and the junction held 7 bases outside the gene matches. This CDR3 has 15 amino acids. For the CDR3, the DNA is TGTGCCAGTAGTATGCCTAGCGGGAGGTTTGGTGAGCAGTTCTTC. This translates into CASSMPSGRFGEQFF. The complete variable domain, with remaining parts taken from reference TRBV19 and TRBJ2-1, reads DGGITQSPKYLFRKEGQNVTLSCEQNLNHDAMYWYRQDPGQGLRLIYYSQIVNDFQKGDIAEGYSVSREKKESFPLTVTSAQKNPTAFYLCASSMPSGRFGEQFFGPGTRLTVL.

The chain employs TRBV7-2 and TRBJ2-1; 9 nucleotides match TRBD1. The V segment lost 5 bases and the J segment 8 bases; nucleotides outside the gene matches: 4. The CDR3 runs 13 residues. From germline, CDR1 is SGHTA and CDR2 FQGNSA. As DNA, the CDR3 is TGTGCCAGCAGCCGCGACAGGGGGGATGAGCAGTTCTTC. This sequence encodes CASSRDRGDEQFF.

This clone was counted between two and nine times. The CDR3 region has the DNA TGTGCCAGCAGTTTAATGGCAGGGACTACGCCTCGATACAATGAGCAGTTCTTC. Encoded protein: CASSLMAGTTPRYNEQFF. The J gene is TRBJ2-1, the V gene TRBV27; 7 bases agree with TRBD2. This CDR3 spans 18 amino acids. Germline V lookup: CDR1 MNHEY, CDR2 SMNVEV (reference sequence). V gave up 2 bases and J gave up 4 bases; unmatched junction bases: 14.

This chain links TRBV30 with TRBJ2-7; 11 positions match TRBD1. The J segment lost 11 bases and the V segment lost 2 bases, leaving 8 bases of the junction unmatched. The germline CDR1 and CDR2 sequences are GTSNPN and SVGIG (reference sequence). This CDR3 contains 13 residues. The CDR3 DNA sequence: TGTGCCTGGAGTCCCGGGACAGGGGGGAGGGAGTACTTC. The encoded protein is CAWSPGTGGREYF. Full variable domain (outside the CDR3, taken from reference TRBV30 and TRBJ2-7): SQTIHQWPATLVQPVGSPLSLECTVEGTSNPNLYWYRQAAGRGLQLLFYSVGIGQISSEVPQNLSASRPQDRQFILSSKKLLLSDSGFYLCAWSPGTGGREYFGPGTRLTVT.

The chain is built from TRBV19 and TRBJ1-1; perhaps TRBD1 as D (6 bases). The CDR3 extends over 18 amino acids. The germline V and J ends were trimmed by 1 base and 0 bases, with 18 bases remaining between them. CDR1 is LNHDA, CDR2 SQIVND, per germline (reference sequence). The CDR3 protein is CASSIGNRAGAMNTEAFF. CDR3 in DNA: TGTGCCAGTAGTATAGGCAATCGGGCAGGGGCCATGAACACTGAAGCTTTCTTT.

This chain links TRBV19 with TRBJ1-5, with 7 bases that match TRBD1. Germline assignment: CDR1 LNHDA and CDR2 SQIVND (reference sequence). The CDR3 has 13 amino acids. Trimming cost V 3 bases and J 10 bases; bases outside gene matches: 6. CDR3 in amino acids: CASSITGAKPQHF. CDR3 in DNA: TGTGCCAGTAGTATCACAGGGGCCAAACCCCAGCATTTT.

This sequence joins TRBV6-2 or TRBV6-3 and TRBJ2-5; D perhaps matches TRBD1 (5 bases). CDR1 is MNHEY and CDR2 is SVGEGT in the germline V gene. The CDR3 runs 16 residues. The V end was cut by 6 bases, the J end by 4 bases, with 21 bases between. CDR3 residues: CASSNNGHLRTETQYF. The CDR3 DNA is TGTGCCAGCAGCAACAACGGACACCTCCGGACAGAGACCCAGTACTTC.

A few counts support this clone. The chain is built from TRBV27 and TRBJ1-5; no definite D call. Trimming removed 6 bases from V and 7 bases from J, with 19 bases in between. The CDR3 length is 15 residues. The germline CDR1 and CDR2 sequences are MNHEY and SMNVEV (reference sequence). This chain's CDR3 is CASSSSGREGQPQHF. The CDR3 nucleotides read TGTGCCAGCAGCTCCTCGGGGAGGGAAGGCCAGCCCCAGCATTTT.